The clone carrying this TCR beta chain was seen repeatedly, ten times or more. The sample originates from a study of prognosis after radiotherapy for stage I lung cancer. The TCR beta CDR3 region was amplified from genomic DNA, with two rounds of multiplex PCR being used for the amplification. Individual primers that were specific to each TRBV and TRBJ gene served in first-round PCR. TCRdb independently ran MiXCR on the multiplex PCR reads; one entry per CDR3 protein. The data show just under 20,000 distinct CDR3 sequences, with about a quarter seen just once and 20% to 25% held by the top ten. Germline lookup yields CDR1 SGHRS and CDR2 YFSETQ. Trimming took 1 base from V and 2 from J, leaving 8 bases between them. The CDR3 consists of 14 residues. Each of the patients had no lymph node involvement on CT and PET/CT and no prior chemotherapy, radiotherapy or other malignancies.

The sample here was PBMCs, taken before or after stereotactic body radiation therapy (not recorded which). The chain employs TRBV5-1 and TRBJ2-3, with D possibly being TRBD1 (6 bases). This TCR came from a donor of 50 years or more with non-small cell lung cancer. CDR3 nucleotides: TGCGCCAGCAGCTTGCGGACAGCCACAGATACGCAGTATTTT. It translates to CASSLRTATDTQYF. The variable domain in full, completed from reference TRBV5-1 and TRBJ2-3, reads KAGVTQTPRYLIKTRGQQVTLSCSPISGHRSVSWYQQTPGQGLQFLFEYFSETQRNKGNFPGRFSGRQFSNSRSEMNVSTLELGDSALYLCASSLRTATDTQYFGPGTRLTVL.